A single sample gave rise to the 11 T cell receptor beta chains below, sequenced in a study of blood T cell repertoires in COVID-19. TCRdb keeps only in-frame clones here, not all; method: immunoSEQ multiplex PCR. Of about 31,000 clones in the sample, approximately 92% were seen once. Sequenced material: peripheral blood. These TCRs come from an older man with acute or convalescent COVID-19.

V usage is TRBV10-1 and J usage is TRBJ1-4; 7 bases are shared with TRBD1. The CDR3 runs to 13 residues. With 11 bases clipped from V and 7 bases from J, the junction kept 10 bases outside the gene matches. Germline-derived CDR1 and CDR2 are WNHNN and SYGVQD (reference sequence). CDR3 region: CAAFTGESEKLFF. In nucleotides, the CDR3 is TGCGCCGCCTTTACAGGGGAGAGTGAAAAACTGTTTTTT.

This chain joins TRBV5-1 and TRBJ2-4; 8 bases agree with TRBD1. Per the germline V gene, CDR1 is SGHRS and CDR2 is YFSETQ. V lost 3 bases, J lost 7 bases, and 3 bases stayed unmatched. The CDR3 is 13 amino acids. Written as DNA, the CDR3 is TGCGCCAGCAGCTCTCAGGGGGCGAACATTCAGTACTTC. The encoded protein is CASSSQGANIQYF.

The CDR3 loop reads CASSPRDRGTWTF. The DNA of the CDR3 is TGTGCCAGCAGCCCGCGGGACAGGGGCACGTGGACCTTC. The chain uses TRBV3-1 (or the pseudogene TRBV3-2) and TRBJ1-2; TRBD1 agrees at 10 bases. This CDR3 comprises 13 residues. The trim removed 4 bases at V and 14 bases at J, leaving 10 bases unmatched. Germline V gene sequence: CDR1 LGHDT, CDR2 YNNKEL (reference sequence).

The V call is TRBV6-4, the J call TRBJ1-5, with a tentative D call TRBD1 (6 bases). The CDR3 extends over 16 amino acids. Germline V CDR1 and CDR2: MRHNA, SNTAGT. Here the CDR3 reads CAGGDNPPGGNQPQHF. In nucleotides, the CDR3 is TGTGCAGGGGGGGACAATCCCCCGGGGGGCAATCAGCCCCAGCATTTT.

The chain is built from TRBV12-3 or TRBV12-4 and TRBJ2-7, with 8 positions matching TRBD2. This CDR3 is built from 13 residues. The V gene end was trimmed by 5 bases and the J gene end by 0 bases; junction bases not matched to a gene: 0. The CDR3, as DNA: TGTGCCAGCAGTAGCGGGGGCTCCTACGAGCAGTACTTC. Protein sequence: CASSSGGSYEQYF.

The chain links TRBV7-2 to TRBJ1-5; possibly TRBD1 for D (6 bases). Germline V lookup: CDR1 SGHTA, CDR2 FQGNSA. The CDR3 covers 16 residues. Trimming cost V 1 base and J 8 bases, with 18 bases left between them. In DNA, the CDR3 is TGTGCCAGCAGCTTAGTGGGGACACAAGGGAATGAGCCCCAGCATTTT. This encodes CASSLVGTQGNEPQHF.

The chain recombines TRBV9 with TRBJ1-1, with a possible D match to TRBD1 (6 bases). The V gene lost 3 bases and the J gene lost 3 bases, with 9 bases spanning the gap. CDR1 is SGDLS, CDR2 YYNGEE, per germline. This CDR3 is built from 13 residues. The CDR3 nucleotides read TGTGCCAGCAGCGGGGGGGGGCACACTGAAGCTTTCTTT. Translation gives CASSGGGHTEAFF.

The CDR3 here is CAWRPDRGQFF. The CDR3 coding sequence is TGTGCCTGGAGGCCTGACAGGGGCCAGTTCTTC. V usage is TRBV30 and J usage is TRBJ2-1; TRBD1 aligns across 8 bases. The CDR3 totals 11 residues. The germline V gene encodes CDR1 GTSNPN and CDR2 SVGIG (reference sequence). V gave up 3 bases and J gave up 13 bases; unmatched junction bases: 5.

V is TRBV5-3 and J is TRBJ2-5; 10 nucleotides align to TRBD1. TRBV5-3 is recorded as an ORF, its role being uncertain. Trimming cost V 0 bases and J 5 bases; bases outside gene matches: 4. The CDR3 has 15 residues. The CDR3 DNA is TGTGCCAGAAGCTTGGGGGACAGGGGATGGGAGACCCAGTACTTC. Translation gives CARSLGDRGWETQYF.

The chain uses TRBV9 and TRBJ2-5; maybe TRBD2 (5 bases). Germline CDR1 and CDR2: SGDLS and YYNGEE. Trimming cost V 0 bases and J 3 bases, with 6 bases left between them. The CDR3 totals 13 residues. The CDR3 region is CASSVGAEETQYF. The CDR3 nucleotides read TGTGCCAGCAGCGTAGGAGCGGAAGAGACCCAGTACTTC. The complete variable domain, with remaining parts taken from reference TRBV9 and TRBJ2-5, reads DSGVTQTPKHLITATGQRVTLRCSPRSGDLSVYWYQQSLDQGLQFLIQYYNGEERAKGNILERFSAQQFPDLHSELNLSSLELGDSALYFCASSVGAEETQYFGPGTRLLVL.

The chain recombines TRBV6-5 with TRBJ1-5, with D possibly TRBD1 on 6 matching bases. Trimming cost V 5 bases and J 9 bases, with 14 bases left between them. Germline V CDR1 and CDR2: MNHEY, SVGAGI. The CDR3 totals 13 residues. The CDR3 DNA follows: TGTGCCAGCAGTCGGGACATTTTCGCGCCCCAGCATTTT. Translated, it gives CASSRDIFAPQHF.